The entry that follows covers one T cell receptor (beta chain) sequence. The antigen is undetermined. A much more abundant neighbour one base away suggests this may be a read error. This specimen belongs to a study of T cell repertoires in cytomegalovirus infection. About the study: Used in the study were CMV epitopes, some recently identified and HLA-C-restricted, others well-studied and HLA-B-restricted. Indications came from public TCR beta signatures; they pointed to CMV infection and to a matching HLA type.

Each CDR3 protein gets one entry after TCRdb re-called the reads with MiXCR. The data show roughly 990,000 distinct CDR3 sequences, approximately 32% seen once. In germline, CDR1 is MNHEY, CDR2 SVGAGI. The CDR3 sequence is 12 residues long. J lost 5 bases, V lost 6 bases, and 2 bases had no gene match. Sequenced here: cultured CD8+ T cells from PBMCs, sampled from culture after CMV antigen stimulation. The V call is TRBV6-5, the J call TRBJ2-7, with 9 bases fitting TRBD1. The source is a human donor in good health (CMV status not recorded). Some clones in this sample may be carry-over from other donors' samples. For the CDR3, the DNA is TGTGCCAGCAGCACAGGGGGCAACGAGCAGTACTTC. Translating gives CASSTGGNEQYF.